The source of this TCR beta chain is a study of long-term antiretroviral therapy in people with HIV. With respect to this clone: Its antigen is not identified.

Study-wide points: Clones that expanded before ART (that is, prior to treatment) dominated the repertoire at all time points.

CDR3 size: 12 residues. V was trimmed by 0 bases and J by 8 bases, leaving 7 bases between them. Germline values: CDR1 LNHNV, CDR2 YYDKDF (reference sequence). The libraries were made with immunoSEQ v3.0 at survey level. TCRdb's copy holds only in-frame clones and misses some; the assay was immunoSEQ multiplex PCR. The profile shows over 40,000 clones, over 90% of them singletons. Sequencing was performed on unsorted PBMCs, taken 3.7 years after starting antiretroviral therapy. This chain uses TRBV15 with TRBJ1-2; no clear D gene. The TCR originated in a woman aged 45-60 years with HIV. The CDR3 loop is CATSRDAKGYTF. CDR3 DNA: TGTGCCACCAGCAGAGACGCCAAAGGCTACACCTTC.